This TCR beta chain was obtained from a study of beta chain features in type 1 diabetes. Study as a whole: Taken together, all samples contributed 90 million to 140 million examined sorted cells.

The entirety of the isolated RNA underwent reverse transcription, so expressed TCRB transcripts were sequenced. The data were produced by immunoSEQ multiplex PCR, yet TCRdb's version contains in-frame clones alone and is incomplete. Here the sample spans fewer than 200,000 clones, about 12% being singletons. V lost 3 bases to trimming and J lost 3 bases, with 14 bases between them. Germline V gives CDR1 MGHRA, CDR2 YSYEKL. CDR3 length equals 15 residues. A few counts support this clone. Via the markers CD45RO/CCR7/CD25/CD127/CD95/CD27, stem cell-like memory, regulatory, central memory and naive CD4+ cells were sorted.

The receptor comes from a woman aged 18-29 years in good health. V and J are TRBV4-1 and TRBJ1-1, with a possible D match to TRBD1 (5 bases). Specimen: central memory CD4+ T cells from blood. The CDR3 reads CASSHIGGGYTEAFF. Written as DNA, the CDR3 is TGCGCCAGCAGCCACATTGGCGGGGGATACACTGAAGCTTTCTTT.